Sequencing of this T cell receptor (beta chain) was carried out in a study of blood T cell repertoires in COVID-19. Produced via immunoSEQ multiplex PCR; TCRdb's table is partial and in-frame only. Altogether more than 350,000 clones are present, nearly 90% being singletons, with the ten largest covering 1.2% to 1.5%. The CDR3 totals 14 residues. Trimming removed 4 bases from V and 3 bases from J, with 13 bases in between. Germline CDR1 is KGHSH and CDR2 is LQKENI. This clone showed up just once. The receptor's source is a woman between 18 and 30 years old who had been exposed to COVID-19. The J gene is TRBJ2-7, the V gene TRBV18, with TRBD1 as a possible D gene (6 bases). Material: PBMCs or T cells enriched from blood (not recorded which). The CDR3 region is CASSLSGTHYEQYF. The CDR3, as DNA: TGTGCCAGCTCACTATCCGGGACACACTACGAGCAGTACTTC.